This T cell receptor beta chain was obtained from a study of early T cells in non-severe SARS-CoV-2 infection. The wider study: Sequencing of unsorted whole blood was done on bulk RNA, leaving chains unpaired.

Researchers tagged individual cDNA molecules with unique molecular identifiers. MiXCR, run by TCRdb on the 5' RACE reads, gives a single entry per CDR3 protein. The sample lists approximately 77,000 distinct CDR3 sequences, more than 10% occurring once. Per the germline V gene, CDR1 is KGHSH and CDR2 is LQKENI. The ends were cut back, 4 bases at V and 4 bases at J, with 10 bases in the middle. There are 13 residues in the CDR3. This clonotype has at least ten counts. The rearrangement links TRBV18 to TRBJ1-1, with D uncertain. The material sequenced was whole blood. This receptor was identified in an adult who was a healthcare worker with PCR-confirmed SARS-CoV-2 infection or an uninfected control (not recorded which). Written as DNA, the CDR3 is TGTGCCAGCTCACGGGAGAGGACCACTGAAGCTTTCTTT. Translated: CASSRERTTEAFF.